The 21 T cell receptor beta chains given below trace back to one sample, sequenced in a study of technical replicates of blood from four donors. The assay was immunoSEQ multiplex PCR, and TCRdb's table has in-frame clones only and misses some. The sample includes tens of thousands of clones, around 94% seen only once; the top ten take over 0.2%. Sequenced sample: T cells isolated from PBMCs. These receptors all stem from a human donor in good health.

A single count supports this clone. The chain carries TRBV18 and TRBJ2-7; 8 bases align to TRBD2. CDR3 length: 16 residues. From germline, CDR1 is KGHSH and CDR2 LQKENI. V lost 6 bases and J lost 5; bases outside the gene matches: 15. The DNA for the CDR3 is TGTGCCAGCTCGACACGGGAGCGGGGGCTCCGGGACGAGCAGTACTTC. As protein: CASSTRERGLRDEQYF.

J is TRBJ2-3 and V is TRBV11-2, with D possibly being TRBD1 (7 bases). Germline lookup yields CDR1 SGHAT and CDR2 FQNNGV. The CDR3 contains 17 residues. V lost 1 base, J lost 1 base, and 15 bases lay in between. Here the CDR3 reads CASSLGRGLSGTDTQYF. CDR3 in DNA: TGTGCCAGCAGCTTAGGGAGGGGGCTATCAGGCACAGATACGCAGTATTTT.

The chain is built from TRBV19 and TRBJ1-3; 8 bases line up with TRBD1. CDR3 size: 16 residues. V lost 3 bases and J lost 0; bases outside the gene matches: 4. The V gene's germline CDR1 is LNHDA and CDR2 SQIVND (reference sequence). The CDR3 loop reads CASSIDRGYSGNTIYF. For the CDR3, the DNA is TGTGCCAGTAGTATTGACAGGGGCTACTCTGGAAACACCATATATTTT.

The V and J genes are TRBV4-1 and TRBJ2-7, with a possible D match to TRBD1 (6 bases). V lost 5 bases to trimming and J lost 5 bases, with 10 bases between them. Germline loops: CDR1 MGHRA, CDR2 YSYEKL. The CDR3 has 12 amino acids. The CDR3 here is CASSAQGNEQYF. CDR3 bases: TGCGCCAGCAGCGCACAGGGTAACGAGCAGTACTTC.

This clone is a singleton in its sample. V gene TRBV2 combines with J gene TRBJ2-7; D is undetermined. The CDR3 length is 12 residues. V lost 4 bases and J 4 bases, leaving 8 bases between the germline ends. Germline lookup yields CDR1 SNHLY and CDR2 FYNNEI. The DNA for the CDR3 is TGTGCCAGCAGTGGTCAGCGATACGAGCAGTACTTC. This encodes CASSGQRYEQYF.

The CDR3, as DNA: TGTGCCAGCAGTGTCCCGGGACAGGGGAGCACTGAAGCTTTCTTT. Amino acid sequence: CASSVPGQGSTEAFF. This chain connects TRBV25-1 to TRBJ1-1, with 10 bases lining up with TRBD1. V shed 4 bases and J 4 bases; nucleotides not matched to a gene: 6. Germline CDR1 reads MGHDK; CDR2 reads SYGVNS. CDR3 length: 15 residues.

This chain links TRBV30 with TRBJ2-5; 11 bases map to TRBD2. Germline CDR1 GTSNPN, CDR2 SVGIG (reference sequence). The CDR3 totals 15 residues. After removal of 3 bases from V and 2 bases from J, the junction contained 5 bases not matched to a gene. The chain's CDR3 is CAWSPGTSGQETQYF. The CDR3 DNA follows: TGTGCCTGGAGCCCCGGGACTAGCGGACAAGAGACCCAGTACTTC.

The rearrangement uses TRBV19 and TRBJ1-5, with 9 bases that match TRBD1. CDR3 size: 16 residues. In germline, CDR1 is LNHDA, CDR2 SQIVND (reference sequence). V lost 3 bases and J lost 5; bases outside the gene matches: 8. CDR3 loop: CASSIRDRVLDQPQHF. In DNA, the CDR3 is TGTGCCAGTAGTATCCGGGACAGGGTTTTGGATCAGCCCCAGCATTTT.

The V call is TRBV5-6, the J call TRBJ2-1; D may be TRBD2 (5 bases). V was pared by 7 bases and J by 2 bases, with 13 bases between. CDR3 length: 14 amino acids. Germline CDR1 reads SGHDT; CDR2 reads YYEEEE. The chain's CDR3 is CASEGSETYNEQFF. In DNA form, the CDR3 reads TGTGCCAGCGAGGGTAGCGAGACCTACAATGAGCAGTTCTTC.

The V gene is TRBV21-1, the J gene TRBJ2-7; the DNA was not used to check the table's D call, TRBD2. TRBV21-1 is labeled a pseudogene. This CDR3 has 16 residues. CDR3 in amino acids: CASSNVDRGKTYEQYF. In DNA, the CDR3 is TGTGCCAGCAGCAACGTTGACCGAGGGAAAACCTACGAGCAGTACTTC.

The chain uses TRBV15 and TRBJ1-1, with TRBD1 as a possible D gene (6 bases). This CDR3 is built from 15 residues. Germline CDR1 reads LNHNV; CDR2 reads YYDKDF (reference sequence). The V and J ends lost 0 bases and 1 base respectively, with 9 bases between them. CDR3 DNA: TGTGCCACCAGCAGAGATAGGACAGCGAACACTGAAGCTTTCTTT. It yields the protein CATSRDRTANTEAFF.

The chain is built from TRBV27 and TRBJ2-1, with a tentative D call TRBD2 (5 bases). CDR1 MNHEY and CDR2 SMNVEV come from the germline V gene (reference sequence). This CDR3 spans 14 amino acids. Trimming left V 2 bases short and J 9 bases short, with 14 bases between. CDR3 sequence reads: CASSLAGPPAEQFF. In nucleotides, the CDR3 is TGTGCCAGCAGTTTAGCGGGCCCCCCCGCTGAGCAGTTCTTC.

The V call is TRBV29-1, the J call TRBJ1-3; tentatively, D is TRBD1 (5 bases). The CDR3 totals 14 residues. Germline-derived CDR1 and CDR2 are SQVTM and ANQGSEA. The ends were cut back, 7 bases at V and 0 bases at J, with 13 bases in the middle. The DNA for the CDR3 is TGCAGCGCACATACAGGCCCCTCTGGAAACACCATATATTTT. It encodes CSAHTGPSGNTIYF.

The chain uses TRBV14 and TRBJ2-1; TRBD2 agrees at 12 bases. The CDR3 runs 18 residues. V gave up 1 base and J gave up 9 bases; unmatched junction bases: 13. Germline V gives CDR1 SGHDN, CDR2 FVKESK. The CDR3 region has the DNA TGTGCCAGCAGCCAAGGGTCCGAACTAGCGGGAGGCCGGTCTGAGCAGTTCTTC. It is translated as CASSQGSELAGGRSEQFF.

The rearrangement links TRBV5-6 to TRBJ2-1; D not certain. The CDR3 extends over 15 amino acids. Trimming removed 0 bases from V and 4 bases from J, with 11 bases in between. Germline V CDR1 and CDR2: SGHDT, YYEEEE. In DNA, the CDR3 is TGTGCCAGCAGCTTGGCTACCGTACTATACAATGAGCAGTTCTTC. It is translated as CASSLATVLYNEQFF.

The chain joins TRBV4-1 to TRBJ1-1; no firm D call. The CDR3 totals 12 residues. In germline, CDR1 is MGHRA, CDR2 YSYEKL. V lost 6 bases and J lost 1, with 6 bases in between. CDR3 protein: CASSRGNTEAFF. CDR3 coding DNA: TGCGCCAGCAGTCGGGGGAACACTGAAGCTTTCTTT.

J is TRBJ1-2 and V is TRBV5-1; the D gene is possibly TRBD1 (6 bases). CDR3 length: 17 residues. The V end was cut by 3 bases, the J end by 3 bases, with 21 bases between. Germline V gene sequence: CDR1 SGHRS, CDR2 YFSETQ. CDR3: CASSSGGLLSQHYGYTF. The CDR3 DNA reads as TGCGCCAGCAGCTCTGGGGGCTTGTTGAGTCAGCACTATGGCTACACCTTC. The full variable domain, completed using reference TRBV5-1 and TRBJ1-2, is KAGVTQTPRYLIKTRGQQVTLSCSPISGHRSVSWYQQTPGQGLQFLFEYFSETQRNKGNFPGRFSGRQFSNSRSEMNVSTLELGDSALYLCASSSGGLLSQHYGYTFGSGTRLTVV.

The chain recombines TRBV5-1 with TRBJ1-1, with a possible D match to TRBD1 (6 bases). Per germline, CDR1 SGHRS and CDR2 YFSETQ. The V gene lost 2 bases and the J gene lost 4 bases, with 15 bases spanning the gap. There are 15 residues in the CDR3. The CDR3: CASSFVGGRGTEAFF. The CDR3 nucleotides read TGCGCCAGCAGCTTCGTGGGGGGGCGAGGCACTGAAGCTTTCTTT. Full variable domain (missing parts from reference TRBV5-1 and TRBJ1-1): KAGVTQTPRYLIKTRGQQVTLSCSPISGHRSVSWYQQTPGQGLQFLFEYFSETQRNKGNFPGRFSGRQFSNSRSEMNVSTLELGDSALYLCASSFVGGRGTEAFFGQGTRLTVV.

This clone was found once. V and J are TRBV5-1 and TRBJ1-2, with 9 bases that match TRBD1. This CDR3 comprises 13 residues. Per the germline V gene, CDR1 is SGHRS and CDR2 is YFSETQ. The V and J ends lost 6 bases and 6 bases, in that order; junction bases with no gene match: 6. The CDR3 nucleotides are TGCGCCAGCACCCAGACAGGGGGTGATGGCTACACCTTC. Its translation: CASTQTGGDGYTF.

The chain has TRBV6-5 and TRBJ2-7, with 11 positions matching TRBD2. After removal of 0 bases from V and 3 bases from J, the junction contained 4 bases not matched to a gene. Per germline, CDR1 MNHEY and CDR2 SVGAGI. The CDR3 has 16 residues. The CDR3 is CASSYSKLAGDYEQYF. CDR3 in DNA: TGTGCCAGCAGTTACTCGAAACTAGCGGGGGACTACGAGCAGTACTTC.

V gene TRBV28 combines with J gene TRBJ1-1, with TRBD1 identical over 9 bases. V shed 6 bases and J 3 bases; nucleotides not matched to a gene: 8. CDR1 and CDR2 (germline): MDHEN, SYDVKM. This CDR3 has 15 residues. The CDR3 sequence is CASRRDRVVYTEAFF. CDR3 in DNA: TGTGCCAGCAGACGGGACAGGGTGGTGTACACTGAAGCTTTCTTT.